These 22 T cell receptor beta chains came from one sample sequenced in a study of patients and donors after allogeneic stem cell transplantation (dated by TCRdb to about 2020). Libraries came from RT-PCR. This sample was sequenced with a NextSeq 550. Using fastp trimming at Q25 and MiXCR clonotype assembly, TCRdb reanalyzed the public sequencing data and kept in-frame beta chains. Rows with a matching CDR3 protein are joined into one entry that keeps the most common DNA and genes. For this sample there are about 230,000 distinct CDR3 sequences; roughly 15% appear just once. Of the sample, 11% falls within the top ten clones. The sample was blood, either unsorted or a sorted T cell fraction (not recorded which). These TCRs come from a human donor who was either an allogeneic HSCT recipient or a stem cell or donor lymphocyte infusion donor (not recorded which). It is not recorded whose cells these are; they may come from a transplant donor.

This clonotype was found many times. The chain employs TRBV10-3 and TRBJ1-2, with D perhaps matching TRBD1 (5 bases). CDR3 length: 14 residues. Germline V CDR1 and CDR2: ENHRY, SYGVKD. Trimming removed 10 bases from V and 0 bases from J, with 15 bases in between. The chain's CDR3 is CATVKDTSNYGYTF. The CDR3, as DNA: TGTGCCACTGTAAAGGACACATCTAACTATGGCTACACCTTC.

The chain employs TRBV20-1 and TRBJ2-7; 9 bases match TRBD1. The CDR3 is 11 residues long. The junction had 3 bases not matched to a gene; V was cut back by 5 bases and J by 7 bases. CDR1 DFQATT and CDR2 SNEGSKA come from the germline V gene (reference sequence). This chain's CDR3 is CSAWTGDEQYF. DNA for the CDR3: TGCAGTGCTTGGACAGGGGATGAGCAGTACTTC.

This clonotype has a count of ten or more. The gene calls are TRBV10-3 and TRBJ1-2; the D gene is possibly TRBD1 (6 bases). The CDR3 contains 10 residues. The V and J ends lost 8 bases and 5 bases respectively, with 6 bases between them. From germline, CDR1 is ENHRY and CDR2 SYGVKD. The CDR3, as DNA: TGTGCCATCGGACAGTATGGCTACACCTTC. Translated: CAIGQYGYTF.

In its sample, this clonotype was seen a few times. V gene TRBV27 combines with J gene TRBJ2-5, with TRBD1 matching 12 bases. This CDR3 spans 16 amino acids. V trimming: 8 bases; J trimming: 7 bases; junction bases outside the gene matches: 14. CDR1 MNHEY and CDR2 SMNVEV come from the germline V gene (reference sequence). The CDR3 sequence is CASWMAGTGGVGTQYF. For the CDR3, the DNA is TGTGCCAGCTGGATGGCCGGGACAGGGGGCGTAGGGACCCAGTACTTC.

This clonotype was seen more than once but under ten times. V usage is TRBV6-1 and J usage is TRBJ2-7; TRBD1 matches 7 bases. Unmatched junction bases numbered 16, after V lost 11 bases and J lost 3 bases. The CDR3 has 15 amino acids. Per germline, CDR1 MNHNS and CDR2 SASEGT. CDR3 amino acids: CASFDRVRHGYEQYF. DNA for the CDR3: TGTGCCTCTTTCGACAGGGTTAGACACGGCTACGAGCAGTACTTC.

The chain combines TRBV7-9 with TRBJ1-2; D possibly corresponds to TRBD1 (5 bases). Germline CDR1 SEHNR, CDR2 FQNEAQ (reference sequence). The CDR3 length is 16 residues. Trimming left V 1 base short and J 8 bases short, with 20 bases between. CDR3 in amino acids: CASSLEGKHTTIGYTF. For the CDR3, the DNA is TGTGCCAGCAGCTTAGAGGGGAAACATACGACGATAGGCTACACCTTC.

This clonotype appeared many times. This chain links TRBV7-2 with TRBJ2-2; 8 bases line up with TRBD2. Per the germline V gene, CDR1 is SGHTA and CDR2 is FQGNSA. The CDR3 is 17 amino acids. V shed 2 bases, J shed 4 bases, and the junction held 9 bases outside the gene matches. The CDR3 nucleotides read TGTGCCAGCAGCTTACGGATGCGGGGGGTGGCCACCGGGGAGCTGTTTTTT. This sequence encodes CASSLRMRGVATGELFF.

The table lists this clonotype with a count of one. The chain has TRBV20-1 and TRBJ2-6, with D possibly being TRBD2 (6 bases). Deletions cut 3 bases from V and 12 bases from J, with 21 bases between. Germline CDR1 is DFQATT and CDR2 is SNEGSKA (reference sequence). The CDR3 sequence is 15 residues long. CDR3 nucleotides: TGCAGTGCTAGTGGGGCGGTTTCTAGCGCAGGCGTCCTGACTTTC. Its translation is CSASGAVSSAGVLTF.

In this sample, this clonotype turned up many times. This chain's CDR3 is CASSFSGGAYNEQFF. DNA for the CDR3: TGTGCCAGCAGCTTCAGCGGGGGGGCTTACAATGAGCAGTTCTTC. This chain links TRBV11-3 with TRBJ2-1; 10 bases fit TRBD2. With V trimmed by 3 bases and J by 4 bases, 3 bases remained unmatched. This CDR3 is 15 amino acids long. Per the germline V gene, CDR1 is SGHNT and CDR2 is YENEEA.

This clonotype occurred many times. The chain couples TRBV6-1 to TRBJ2-7; D gene ambiguous. The CDR3 runs 13 residues. Trimming took off 2 bases at V and 9 bases at J, with 14 bases between the two ends. The germline CDR1 and CDR2 sequences are MNHNS and SASEGT. In DNA form, the CDR3 reads TGTGCCAGCAGTGAATCGGCCGTCAGAGGGCAGTACTTC. This sequence encodes CASSESAVRGQYF.

The chain is built from TRBV12-3 or TRBV12-4 and TRBJ2-5; D may be TRBD1 or TRBD2 (5 bases each). This CDR3 spans 13 amino acids. V was trimmed by 6 bases and J by 4 bases, leaving 12 bases between them. CDR3 nucleotide sequence: TGTGCCAGCAGCCCCGGGACGGGAGAGACCCAGTACTTC. Translated: CASSPGTGETQYF.

Ten or more counts support this clonotype. CDR3 amino acids: CASSQSNTIYF. In DNA, the CDR3 is TGCGCCAGCAGTCAATCGAACACCATATATTTT. V gene TRBV23-1 combines with J gene TRBJ1-3, with D unclear. TRBV23-1 is marked as an open reading frame, function uncertain. This CDR3 region has 11 residues. The ends were cut back, 0 bases at V and 7 bases at J, with 1 base in the middle.

The sample holds a few counts of this clonotype. At one boundary the junction diverges from the germline segment, which might be a read error. The chain joins TRBV7-2 to TRBJ1-5; possible D gene TRBD1, 6 bases. Germline CDR1 SGHTA, CDR2 FQGNSA. This CDR3 comprises 14 residues. The CDR3 DNA follows: TGTGCCAGCAGCTTAAAGGGGGGTAATCAGCCCCAGAATTTT. Translation gives CASSLKGGNQPQNF.

Ten or more counts support this clonotype. V and J are TRBV4-1 and TRBJ2-5, with 7 bases matching TRBD1. The CDR3 runs to 13 residues. CDR1 and CDR2 (germline): MGHRA, YSYEKL. The V gene end was trimmed by 10 bases and the J gene end by 0 bases; junction bases not matched to a gene: 5. This CDR3 reads CATKGTDQETQYF. The CDR3 DNA follows: TGCGCCACCAAGGGGACAGACCAAGAGACCCAGTACTTC.

The V call is TRBV5-1, the J call TRBJ2-3; D remains unclear. CDR3 size: 14 residues. Germline-derived CDR1 and CDR2 are SGHRS and YFSETQ. The germline V and J ends were trimmed by 5 bases and 1 base, with 11 bases remaining between them. The CDR3 DNA sequence: TGCGCCAGCAGGTACCTGGGTCGCACAGATACGCAGTATTTT. Amino acids: CASRYLGRTDTQYF.

This clonotype was counted ten times or more. The chain combines TRBV28 with TRBJ1-4, with TRBD1 matching over 7 bases. The CDR3 is made up of 13 amino acids. CDR1 and CDR2 from the germline V gene are MDHEN and SYDVKM. Trimming took 6 bases from V and 4 from J; bases not matched to a gene: 2. CDR3: CASRRQGNEKLFF. The DNA of the CDR3 is TGTGCCAGCAGGCGACAGGGTAATGAAAAACTGTTTTTT.

This clonotype has a handful of counts. V gene TRBV6-1 combines with J gene TRBJ1-4; D is ambiguous. The CDR3 has 15 amino acids. Deletions cut 4 bases from V and 8 bases from J, with 17 bases between. Germline lookup yields CDR1 MNHNS and CDR2 SASEGT. The CDR3 protein is CASSGQGPGREKLFF. CDR3 bases: TGTGCCAGCAGTGGACAAGGACCTGGTAGGGAAAAACTGTTTTTT.

This clonotype was picked up many times. The CDR3 is CASSAHGTSNTGELFF. DNA of the CDR3: TGTGCCAGCAGTGCGCACGGGACATCGAACACCGGGGAGCTGTTTTTT. The chain uses TRBV25-1 and TRBJ2-2, with D possibly being TRBD1 (6 bases). Between the trimmed V and J ends, which lost 4 bases and 0 bases, there was a span of 12 bases. Per germline, CDR1 MGHDK and CDR2 SYGVNS. The CDR3 length is 16 residues.

This clonotype was found a few times. V and J are TRBV9 and TRBJ2-1, with 9 bases identical to TRBD1. Looked up from germline, CDR1 is SGDLS and CDR2 is YYNGEE. The CDR3 is 16 amino acids. V shed 0 bases and J 3 bases; nucleotides not matched to a gene: 4. The CDR3 DNA is TGTGCCAGCAGCGTAGTGGGACAGGGTCTCTACAATGAGCAGTTCTTC. This encodes CASSVVGQGLYNEQFF.

This clonotype turned up a few times. This rearrangement joins TRBV30 to TRBJ2-5, with 10 bases aligning to TRBD1. The junction had 6 bases not matched to a gene; V was cut back by 1 base and J by 4 bases. The CDR3 runs to 15 residues. CDR1 and CDR2 (germline): GTSNPN, SVGIG (reference sequence). Here the CDR3 DNA reads TGTGCCTGGAGTGGACAGGGGGCAGGTTTAGAGACCCAGTACTTC. Its protein is CAWSGQGAGLETQYF.

The genes are TRBV27 and TRBJ2-7; D might be TRBD1 (5 bases). The germline V gene encodes CDR1 MNHEY and CDR2 SMNVEV (reference sequence). The V end lost 4 bases, the J end lost 6 bases, and 16 bases lay between the germline ends. The CDR3 runs to 14 residues. The DNA for the CDR3 is TGTGCCAGCAGTTCATGGCAGGGTGGTAGCGAGCAGTACTTC. Its protein is CASSSWQGGSEQYF.

This clonotype appeared a few times. The gene calls are TRBV7-2 and TRBJ2-7; 10 bases match TRBD2. The CDR3 length is 15 residues. Unmatched junction bases numbered 2, after V lost 3 bases and J lost 0 bases. Germline V gene lookup returns CDR1 SGHTA and CDR2 FQGNSA. The CDR3 reads CASSFWTSGSYEQYF. In DNA, the CDR3 is TGTGCCAGCAGCTTTTGGACTAGCGGCTCCTACGAGCAGTACTTC.